One and the same sample provided the 25 T cell receptor beta chains below, sequenced in a study of blood T cell repertoires in COVID-19 (dated by TCRdb to about 2020). The library was produced with the immunoSEQ multiplex PCR assay. The clones in this table, taken by TCRdb from immuneACCESS, are in-frame only. Not every clone is retained; where verified, under half of the shortfall comes from an unresolved V gene, and the cause of the rest is unknown. This sample comprises 140,000 to 150,000 clones, roughly 84% of them detected only once. In total, the top ten clones hold 5.8% of the sample. Sequenced material: PBMCs or T cells enriched from blood (not recorded which). The receptors derive from a woman in her forties or fifties who had been exposed to COVID-19.

This chain's CDR3 is CASSPRQGKETQYF. In DNA, the CDR3 is TGTGCCAGCTCACCCAGACAGGGGAAAGAGACCCAGTACTTC. This chain joins TRBV18 and TRBJ2-5, with 8 bases aligning to TRBD1. The CDR3 covers 14 residues. CDR1 and CDR2 from the germline V gene are KGHSH and LQKENI. V lost 3 bases and J lost 3; bases outside the gene matches: 3.

The chain is built from TRBV19 and TRBJ1-5; no firm D call. Trimming left V 7 bases short and J 3 bases short, with 19 bases between. CDR3 length: 16 amino acids. Per germline, CDR1 LNHDA and CDR2 SQIVND (reference sequence). DNA of the CDR3: TGTGCCAGTACCCTTGGCGGGGTGTGGGTCAATCAGCCCCAGCATTTT. As protein: CASTLGGVWVNQPQHF.

The chain combines TRBV5-8 with TRBJ1-5; 7 nucleotides align to TRBD1. Trimming removed 3 bases from V and 0 bases from J; junction bases left unmatched: 6. The CDR3 has 16 amino acids. Per the germline V gene, CDR1 is SGHTS and CDR2 is YDEGEE. This chain's CDR3 is CASSSGQFNSNQPQHF. Written as DNA, the CDR3 is TGTGCCAGCAGCTCGGGACAGTTTAATAGCAATCAGCCCCAGCATTTT.

The chain uses TRBV6-5 and TRBJ1-1, with 7 bases lining up with TRBD1. Losses at the gene ends were 6 bases for V and 8 bases for J; bases not matched to a gene: 3. In germline, CDR1 is MNHEY, CDR2 SVGAGI. The CDR3 covers 11 residues. CDR3 sequence reads: CASSPGQEAFF. DNA of the CDR3: TGTGCCAGCAGCCCGGGACAGGAAGCTTTCTTT.

This chain connects TRBV12-3 or TRBV12-4 to TRBJ2-7, with 7 positions matching TRBD1. V shed 5 bases and J 2 bases; nucleotides not matched to a gene: 3. This CDR3 comprises 13 residues. This CDR3 reads CASSKGAPYEQYF. The CDR3 DNA is TGTGCCAGCAGTAAGGGGGCCCCCTACGAGCAGTACTTC.

This clone has only one observation. The CDR3 ends on some other residue instead of the conserved phenylalanine or tryptophan, so this is likely a read error. No DNA is shown, since the ends of the CDR3 on it are uncertain; the CDR3 is the one TCRdb lists. The chain combines TRBV7-2 with TRBJ1-2. Germline CDR1 is SGHTA and CDR2 is FQGNSA. With termini counted, the CDR3 has 9 amino acids. This CDR3 reads CASSLDGSI.

This chain uses TRBV7-2 with TRBJ2-2, with TRBD2 as a possible D gene (6 bases). CDR1 is SGHTA and CDR2 is FQGNSA in the germline V gene. V was clipped by 1 base and J by 3 bases, with 15 bases between them. The CDR3 is 17 amino acids. This chain's CDR3 is CASSLGLRGLYTGELFF. The CDR3 DNA is TGTGCCAGCAGCTTAGGACTCCGGGGACTTTACACCGGGGAGCTGTTTTTT.

The rearrangement links TRBV7-8 to TRBJ1-6; D is unresolved. V shed 6 bases and J shed 8 bases, with 11 bases lying between them. The CDR3 is 13 amino acids. The germline CDR1 and CDR2 sequences are SGHVS and FQNEAQ. The CDR3 here is CASRAGIYSPLHF. Here the CDR3 DNA reads TGTGCCAGCAGAGCCGGGATTTATTCACCCCTCCACTTT.

The chain has TRBV10-3 and TRBJ2-7; 11 nucleotides line up with TRBD1. The germline V gene has CDR1 ENHRY and CDR2 SYGVKD. Trimming at V came to 2 bases and at J to 4 bases, leaving 10 bases not matched to a gene. This CDR3 is built from 17 residues. DNA of the CDR3: TGTGCCATCAGTGAGCCGACGTCGGGACAGGGGGTTTACGAGCAGTACTTC. Protein: CAISEPTSGQGVYEQYF.

The CDR3 DNA sequence: TGTGCCAGCATGAGGATCTATTCACCCCTCCACTTT. Translated: CASMRIYSPLHF. The V gene is TRBV2, the J gene TRBJ1-6; no definite D call. This CDR3 is 12 amino acids long. The V end was cut by 7 bases, the J end by 8 bases, with 9 bases between. Germline V gene lookup returns CDR1 SNHLY and CDR2 FYNNEI.

V gene TRBV10-3 combines with J gene TRBJ1-1; TRBD1 aligns across 11 bases. This CDR3 is built from 15 residues. Germline V CDR1 and CDR2: ENHRY, SYGVKD. V lost 0 bases, J lost 5 bases, and 2 bases stayed unmatched. The CDR3 DNA reads as TGTGCCATCAGTGAGTCGGGGACAGGGGGGACTGAAGCTTTCTTT. It translates to CAISESGTGGTEAFF.

The J gene is TRBJ1-4, the V gene TRBV12-3 or TRBV12-4, with 9 nucleotides matching TRBD1. This CDR3 spans 12 amino acids. J was trimmed by 13 bases and V by 6 bases; bases with no gene match: 6. Written as DNA, the CDR3 is TGTGCCAGCAGGATCGGACAGGGGCGACTGTTTTTT. It specifies CASRIGQGRLFF.

The chain joins TRBV18 to TRBJ2-3; D is undetermined. The V gene's germline CDR1 is KGHSH and CDR2 LQKENI. Trimming cost V 0 bases and J 6 bases, with 7 bases left between them. The CDR3 extends over 13 amino acids. The CDR3 reads CASSPPSSDTQYF. The DNA of the CDR3 is TGTGCCAGCTCACCACCCTCCTCGGATACGCAGTATTTT. Looking up the rest from reference TRBV18 and TRBJ2-3 gives the full variable domain: NAGVMQNPRHLVRRRGQEARLRCSPMKGHSHVYWYRQLPEEGLKFMVYLQKENIIDESGMPKERFSAEFPKEGPSILRIQQVVRGDSAAYFCASSPPSSDTQYFGPGTRLTVL.

This clone showed up just a few times. The rearrangement links TRBV28 to TRBJ1-5; TRBD1 is a possible D gene (6 bases). V was pared by 3 bases and J by 3 bases, with 12 bases between. The CDR3 has 15 residues. Germline V gene sequence: CDR1 MDHEN, CDR2 SYDVKM. The CDR3 is CASSFSGQHNQPQHF. In DNA form, the CDR3 reads TGTGCCAGCAGTTTCTCTGGACAGCACAATCAGCCCCAGCATTTT. The whole variable domain, remainder taken from reference TRBV28 and TRBJ1-5, is DVKVTQSSRYLVKRTGEKVFLECVQDMDHENMFWYRQDPGLGLRLIYFSYDVKMKEKGDIPEGYSVSREKKERFSLILESASTNQTSMYLCASSFSGQHNQPQHFGDGTRLSIL.

The rearrangement joins TRBV12-3 or TRBV12-4 to TRBJ2-7, with D possibly TRBD1 on 5 matching bases. V lost 6 bases, J lost 5 bases, and 8 bases lay in between. This CDR3 region has 11 residues. The CDR3 sequence: CASRDSHEQYF. In nucleotides, the CDR3 is TGTGCCAGCAGAGACAGCCACGAGCAGTACTTC.

The chain carries TRBV6-5 and TRBJ1-5; TRBD1 matches at 9 bases. The CDR3 contains 14 residues. Looked up from germline, CDR1 is MNHEY and CDR2 is SVGAGI. Losses at the gene ends were 2 bases for V and 5 bases for J; bases not matched to a gene: 1. The CDR3 nucleotides read TGTGCCAGCAGTTACCGGACAGGGGATCAGCCCCAGCATTTT. It codes for CASSYRTGDQPQHF.

This clone occurred once. This chain links TRBV7-2 with TRBJ2-7, with TRBD2 identical over 9 bases. The CDR3 is 15 residues long. Germline V lookup: CDR1 SGHTA, CDR2 FQGNSA. Unmatched junction bases numbered 9, after V lost 3 bases and J lost 6 bases. CDR3 residues: CASSLGAGGSGEQYF. The CDR3 bases are TGTGCCAGCAGCTTGGGAGCGGGAGGATCTGGCGAGCAGTACTTC.

This chain connects TRBV30 to TRBJ1-5, with D uncertain. This CDR3 spans 14 amino acids. CDR1 GTSNPN and CDR2 SVGIG come from the germline V gene (reference sequence). Trimming took off 4 bases at V and 6 bases at J, with 16 bases between the two ends. The DNA for the CDR3 is TGTGCCTGGAACCCCGGGCGGCGGGGTCAGCCCCAGCATTTT. Its protein is CAWNPGRRGQPQHF.

This clone was picked up a small number of times. V and J are TRBV19 and TRBJ2-2, with 9 bases aligning to TRBD2. Germline V gene data show CDR1 as LNHDA and CDR2 as SQIVND (reference sequence). The CDR3 sequence is 15 residues long. The junction had 8 bases not matched to a gene; V was cut back by 7 bases and J by 5 bases. This chain's CDR3 is CASMRGRAGTGELFF. DNA of the CDR3: TGTGCCAGTATGCGCGGGAGGGCCGGGACCGGGGAGCTGTTTTTT.

The V and J genes are TRBV5-3 and TRBJ2-7; 10 bases agree with TRBD1. TRBV5-3 is noted as an ORF with a role that remains uncertain. The CDR3 totals 13 residues. Trimming cost V 7 bases and J 2 bases; bases outside gene matches: 3. CDR3 sequence reads: CARGTGATYEQYF. CDR3 DNA sequence: TGTGCCAGAGGGACAGGGGCCACCTACGAGCAGTACTTC.

The chain has TRBV7-9 and TRBJ1-5; TRBD1 agrees at 7 bases. CDR1 SEHNR and CDR2 FQNEAQ come from the germline V gene (reference sequence). J was trimmed by 5 bases and V by 4 bases; bases with no gene match: 11. The CDR3 runs 16 residues. The DNA for the CDR3 is TGTGCCAGCAGCTCCTACAGGGGTCCGGAGGATCAGCCCCAGCATTTT. As protein: CASSSYRGPEDQPQHF.

The chain uses TRBV19 and TRBJ2-3; 7 bases align to TRBD1. J lost 2 bases, V lost 4 bases, and 12 bases had no gene match. CDR3 length equals 17 residues. Germline V CDR1 and CDR2: LNHDA, SQIVND (reference sequence). The chain's CDR3 is CASSTLDRRIITDTQYF. The CDR3 bases are TGTGCCAGTAGTACCCTGGACAGGAGAATTATCACAGATACGCAGTATTTT.

This rearrangement joins TRBV6-2 or TRBV6-3 to TRBJ2-7; a possible D gene is TRBD1 (6 bases). This CDR3 has 15 amino acids. Germline V lookup: CDR1 MNHEY, CDR2 SVGEGT. Trimming left V 4 bases short and J 3 bases short, with 16 bases between. The CDR3 protein is CASSSPSQGYYEQYF. CDR3 coding DNA: TGTGCCAGCAGTTCCCCCTCACAGGGATACTACGAGCAGTACTTC.

This clone was picked up a small number of times. V and J are TRBV5-6 and TRBJ2-7; TRBD2 is a possible D gene (5 bases). Germline V lookup: CDR1 SGHDT, CDR2 YYEEEE. V lost 0 bases to trimming and J lost 0 bases, with 10 bases between them. CDR3 size: 15 residues. CDR3 region: CASSLGPTSSYEQYF. CDR3 in DNA: TGTGCCAGCAGCTTGGGCCCAACTAGCTCCTACGAGCAGTACTTC.

The chain is built from TRBV6-2 or TRBV6-3 and TRBJ1-4; 7 positions agree with TRBD1. The V gene end was trimmed by 5 bases and the J gene end by 10 bases; junction bases not matched to a gene: 13. Germline V gene sequence: CDR1 MNHEY, CDR2 SVGEGT. The CDR3 covers 15 residues. CDR3 region: CASSHTRDSGGKLFF. CDR3 bases: TGTGCCAGCAGTCACACCCGGGACAGCGGCGGAAAACTGTTTTTT.